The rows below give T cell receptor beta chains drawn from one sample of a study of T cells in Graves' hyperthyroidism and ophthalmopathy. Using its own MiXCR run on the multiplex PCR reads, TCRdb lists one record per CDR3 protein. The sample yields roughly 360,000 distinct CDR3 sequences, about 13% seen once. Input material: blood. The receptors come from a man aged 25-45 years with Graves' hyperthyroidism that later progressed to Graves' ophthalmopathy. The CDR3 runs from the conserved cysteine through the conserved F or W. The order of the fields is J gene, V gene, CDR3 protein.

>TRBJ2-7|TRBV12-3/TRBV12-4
CASSFSGTGGEQYF
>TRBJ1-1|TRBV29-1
CSALDRGTEAFF
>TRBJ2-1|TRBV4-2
CASSRVVAGGNEQFF
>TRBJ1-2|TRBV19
CASSWDSDGYTF
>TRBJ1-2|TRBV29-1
CSALRDRANGYTF
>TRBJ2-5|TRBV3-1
CASSQDARKETQYF
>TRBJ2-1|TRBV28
CASSFTKSSYNEQFF
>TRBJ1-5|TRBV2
CASSDIGSDNQPQHF
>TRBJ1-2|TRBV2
CASLFQGLDYGYTF
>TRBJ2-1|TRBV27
CASNSVSGGLNEQFF
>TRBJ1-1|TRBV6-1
CASSGAGSVNTEAFF
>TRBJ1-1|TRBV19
CASSIDRLNTEAFF
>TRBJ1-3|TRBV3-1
CASSYTGDGSGNTIYF
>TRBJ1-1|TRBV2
CATREGGRSTEAFF
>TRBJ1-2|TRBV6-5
CASSYLGTGYGYTF
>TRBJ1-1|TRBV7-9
CASSLYDKNTEASF
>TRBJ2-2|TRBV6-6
CASSYSGVNTGELFF
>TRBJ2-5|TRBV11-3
CASSLAEYQETQYF
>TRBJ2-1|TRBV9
CASSGTSAPYNEQFF
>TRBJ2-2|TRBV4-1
CASSQGPLRQGDSGELFF
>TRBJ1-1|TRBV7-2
CASSLVGQAYEAFF
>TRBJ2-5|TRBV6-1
CASSHWGRGLETQYF
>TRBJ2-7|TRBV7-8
CASSRLQGTDNEQYF
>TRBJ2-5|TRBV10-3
CAISEIWGEETQYF
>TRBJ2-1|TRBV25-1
CASNPSEGSSYNEQFF
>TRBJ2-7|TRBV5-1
CASSLVSQGVYEQYF
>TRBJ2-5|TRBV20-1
CSATSLAAMETQYF
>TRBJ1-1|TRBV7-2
CASSLDLSNTEAFF
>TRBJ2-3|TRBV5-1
CASSPIGTQVTDTQYF
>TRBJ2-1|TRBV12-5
CASVSGGVNEQFF
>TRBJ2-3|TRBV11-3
CASSPLTSGGGDTQYF
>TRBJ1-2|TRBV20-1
CSAQIHGNYGYTF
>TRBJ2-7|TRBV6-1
CASSEEERGPSYEQYF
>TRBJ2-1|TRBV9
CASSVAGTGGGNEQFF
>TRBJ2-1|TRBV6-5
CASSSGTGFWGEQFF
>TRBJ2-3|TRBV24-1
CATSDRASTDTQYF
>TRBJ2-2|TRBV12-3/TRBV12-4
CASSLARGQGTGELFF
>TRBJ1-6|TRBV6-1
CASSSRQVYNSPLHF
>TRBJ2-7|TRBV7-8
CASSLGQGLAGAYEQYF
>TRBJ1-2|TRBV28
CASSSIRDLGGYGYTF
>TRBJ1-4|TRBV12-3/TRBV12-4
CASSIPGRGDEKLFF
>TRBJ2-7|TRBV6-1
CASRLGQDYEQYF
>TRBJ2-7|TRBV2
CASSPNYGYEQYF
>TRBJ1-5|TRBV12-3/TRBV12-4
CASSIGQGAGQPQHF
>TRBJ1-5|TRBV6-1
CASSGNRGTFGQPQHF
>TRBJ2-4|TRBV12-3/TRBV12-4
CASSLGRHIQYF
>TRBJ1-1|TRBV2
CASTETGGAVEAFF